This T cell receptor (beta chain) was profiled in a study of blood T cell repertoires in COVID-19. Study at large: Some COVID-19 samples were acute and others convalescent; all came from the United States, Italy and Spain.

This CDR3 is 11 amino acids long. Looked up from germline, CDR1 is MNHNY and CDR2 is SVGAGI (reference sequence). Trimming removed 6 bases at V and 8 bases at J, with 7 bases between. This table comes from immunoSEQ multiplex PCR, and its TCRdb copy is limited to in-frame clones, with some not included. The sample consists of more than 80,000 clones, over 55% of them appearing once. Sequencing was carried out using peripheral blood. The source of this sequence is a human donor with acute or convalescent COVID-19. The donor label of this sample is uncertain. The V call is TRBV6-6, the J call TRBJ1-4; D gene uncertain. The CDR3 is CASSPREKLFF. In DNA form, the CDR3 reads TGTGCCAGCAGCCCCAGAGAAAAACTGTTTTTT.